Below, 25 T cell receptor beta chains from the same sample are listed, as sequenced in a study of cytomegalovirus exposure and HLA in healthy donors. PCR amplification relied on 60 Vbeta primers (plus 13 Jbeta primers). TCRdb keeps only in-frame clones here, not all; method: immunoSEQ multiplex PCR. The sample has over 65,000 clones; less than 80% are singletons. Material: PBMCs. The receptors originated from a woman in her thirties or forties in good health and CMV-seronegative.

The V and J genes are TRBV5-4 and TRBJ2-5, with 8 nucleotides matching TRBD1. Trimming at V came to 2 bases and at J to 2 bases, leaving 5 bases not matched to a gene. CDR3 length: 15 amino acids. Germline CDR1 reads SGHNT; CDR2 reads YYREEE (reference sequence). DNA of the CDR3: TGTGCCAGCAGCTTAAACAGGGGGAATCAAGAGACCCAGTACTTC. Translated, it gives CASSLNRGNQETQYF.

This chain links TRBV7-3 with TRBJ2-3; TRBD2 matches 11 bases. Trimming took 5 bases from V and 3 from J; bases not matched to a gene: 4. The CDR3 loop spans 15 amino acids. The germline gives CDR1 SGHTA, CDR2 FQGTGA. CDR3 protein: CASSMGLAETDTQYF. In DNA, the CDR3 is TGTGCCAGCAGCATGGGACTAGCGGAAACAGATACGCAGTATTTT. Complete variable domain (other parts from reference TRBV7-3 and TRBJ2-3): GAGVSQTPSNKVTEKGKYVELRCDPISGHTALYWYRQSLGQGPEFLIYFQGTGAADDSGLPNDRFFAVRPEGSVSTLKIQRTERGDSAVYLCASSMGLAETDTQYFGPGTRLTVL.

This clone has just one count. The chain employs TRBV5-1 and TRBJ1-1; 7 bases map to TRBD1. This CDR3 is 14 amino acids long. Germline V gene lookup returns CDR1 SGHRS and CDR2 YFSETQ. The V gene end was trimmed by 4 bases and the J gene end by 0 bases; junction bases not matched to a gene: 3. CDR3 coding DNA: TGCGCCAGCAGCAGGGGACAGATGAACACTGAAGCTTTCTTT. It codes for CASSRGQMNTEAFF.

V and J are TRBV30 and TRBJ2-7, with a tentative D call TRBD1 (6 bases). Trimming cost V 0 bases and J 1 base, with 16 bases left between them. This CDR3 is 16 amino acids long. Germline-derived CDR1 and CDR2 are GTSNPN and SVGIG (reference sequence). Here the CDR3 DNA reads TGTGCCTGGAGTGTACCGGACAGAGGACCTTCCTACGAGCAGTACTTC. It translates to CAWSVPDRGPSYEQYF.

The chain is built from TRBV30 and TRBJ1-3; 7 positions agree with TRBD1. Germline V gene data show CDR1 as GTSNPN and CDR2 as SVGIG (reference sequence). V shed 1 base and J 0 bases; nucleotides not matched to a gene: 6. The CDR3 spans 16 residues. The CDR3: CAWSGTGTLSGNTIYF. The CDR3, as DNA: TGTGCCTGGAGTGGGACAGGTACTCTCTCTGGAAACACCATATATTTT.

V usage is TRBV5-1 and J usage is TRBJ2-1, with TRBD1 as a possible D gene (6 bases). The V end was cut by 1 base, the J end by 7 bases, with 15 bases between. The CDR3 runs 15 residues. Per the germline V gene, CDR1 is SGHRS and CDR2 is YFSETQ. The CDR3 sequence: CASSLMVGAGNEQFF. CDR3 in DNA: TGCGCCAGCAGCTTGATGGTGGGGGCTGGGAATGAGCAGTTCTTC.

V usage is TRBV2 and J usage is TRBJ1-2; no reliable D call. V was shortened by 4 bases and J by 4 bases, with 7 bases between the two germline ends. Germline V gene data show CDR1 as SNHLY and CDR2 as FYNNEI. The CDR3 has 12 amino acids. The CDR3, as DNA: TGTGCCAGCAGTGGGCCCACCTATGGCTACACCTTC. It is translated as CASSGPTYGYTF.

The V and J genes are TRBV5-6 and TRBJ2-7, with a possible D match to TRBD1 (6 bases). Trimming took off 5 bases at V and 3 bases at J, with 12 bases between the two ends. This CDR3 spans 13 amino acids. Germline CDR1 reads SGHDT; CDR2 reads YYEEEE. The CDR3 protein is CASRYQGNYEQYF. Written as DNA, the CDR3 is TGTGCCAGCAGATACCAGGGGAACTACGAGCAGTACTTC.

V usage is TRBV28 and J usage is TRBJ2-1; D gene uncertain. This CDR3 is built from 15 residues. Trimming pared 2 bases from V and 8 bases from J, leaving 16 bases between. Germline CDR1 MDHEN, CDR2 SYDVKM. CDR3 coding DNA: TGTGCCAGCAGTTTAAATCTTTTCCGCGAGGATGAGCAGTTCTTC. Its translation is CASSLNLFREDEQFF.

The CDR3 sequence is CSVEIRDRGSDEQYF. DNA of the CDR3: TGCAGCGTTGAAATTAGGGACAGGGGGTCTGACGAGCAGTACTTC. V and J are TRBV29-1 and TRBJ2-7; the match to TRBD1 covers 11 bases. Looked up from germline, CDR1 is SQVTM and CDR2 is ANQGSEA. After removal of 2 bases from V and 5 bases from J, the junction contained 8 bases not matched to a gene. This CDR3 is 15 amino acids long.

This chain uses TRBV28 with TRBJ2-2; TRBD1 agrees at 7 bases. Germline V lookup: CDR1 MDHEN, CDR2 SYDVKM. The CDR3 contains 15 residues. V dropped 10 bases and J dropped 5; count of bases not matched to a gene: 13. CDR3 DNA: TGTGCCACTCTATACGGGCAGGGGGTGACCGGGGAGCTGTTTTTT. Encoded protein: CATLYGQGVTGELFF.

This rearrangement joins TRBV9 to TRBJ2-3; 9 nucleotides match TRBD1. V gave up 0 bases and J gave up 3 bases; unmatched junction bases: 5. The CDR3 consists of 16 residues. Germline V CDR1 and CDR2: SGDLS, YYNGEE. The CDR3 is CASSVASGTGTDTQYF. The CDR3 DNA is TGTGCCAGCAGCGTAGCTTCCGGGACAGGGACAGATACGCAGTATTTT. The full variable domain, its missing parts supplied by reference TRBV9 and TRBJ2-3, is DSGVTQTPKHLITATGQRVTLRCSPRSGDLSVYWYQQSLDQGLQFLIQYYNGEERAKGNILERFSAQQFPDLHSELNLSSLELGDSALYFCASSVASGTGTDTQYFGPGTRLTVL.

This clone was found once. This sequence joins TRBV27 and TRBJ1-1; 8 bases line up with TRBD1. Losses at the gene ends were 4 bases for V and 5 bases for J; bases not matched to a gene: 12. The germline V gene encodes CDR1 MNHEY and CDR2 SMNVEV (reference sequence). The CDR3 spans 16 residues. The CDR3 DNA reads TGTGCCAGCAGTTCCGGACAGGGAGTAACCATTACTGAAGCTTTCTTT. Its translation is CASSSGQGVTITEAFF.

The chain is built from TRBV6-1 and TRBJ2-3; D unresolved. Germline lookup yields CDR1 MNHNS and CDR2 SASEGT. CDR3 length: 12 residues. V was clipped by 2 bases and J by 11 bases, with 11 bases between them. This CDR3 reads CASSELASRQYF. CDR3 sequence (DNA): TGTGCCAGCAGTGAATTGGCCAGTCGGCAGTATTTT.

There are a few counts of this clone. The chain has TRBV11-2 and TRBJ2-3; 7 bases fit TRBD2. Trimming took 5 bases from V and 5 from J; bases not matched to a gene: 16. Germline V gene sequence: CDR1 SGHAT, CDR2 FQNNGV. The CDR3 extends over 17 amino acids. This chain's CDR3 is CASSPLRLAPLGDTQYF. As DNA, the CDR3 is TGTGCCAGCAGCCCCCTCCGACTAGCTCCCTTGGGAGATACGCAGTATTTT.

DNA for the CDR3: TGTGCCAGCTCACCTTCAGGGCTCCAGGGGACCCAGTACTTC. Encoded protein: CASSPSGLQGTQYF. The chain combines TRBV18 with TRBJ2-5; possible D gene TRBD1, 5 bases. CDR1 and CDR2 (germline): KGHSH, LQKENI. CDR3 length equals 14 residues. Between the trimmed V and J ends, which lost 3 bases and 7 bases, there was a span of 15 bases.

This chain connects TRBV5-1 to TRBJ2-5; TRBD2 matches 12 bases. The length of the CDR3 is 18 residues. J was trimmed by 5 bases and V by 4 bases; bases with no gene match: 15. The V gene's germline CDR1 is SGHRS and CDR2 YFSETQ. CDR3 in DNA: TGCGCCAGCAGCATCCCCCGGCTAGCGGGGGGGCCGGTGGAGACCCAGTACTTC. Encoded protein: CASSIPRLAGGPVETQYF.

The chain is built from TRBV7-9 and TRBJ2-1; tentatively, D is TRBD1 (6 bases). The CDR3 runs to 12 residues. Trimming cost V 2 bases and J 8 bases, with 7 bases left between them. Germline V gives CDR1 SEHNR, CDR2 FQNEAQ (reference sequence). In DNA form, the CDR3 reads TGTGCCAGCAGCTTACACAGGGATGAGCAGTTCTTC. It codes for CASSLHRDEQFF.

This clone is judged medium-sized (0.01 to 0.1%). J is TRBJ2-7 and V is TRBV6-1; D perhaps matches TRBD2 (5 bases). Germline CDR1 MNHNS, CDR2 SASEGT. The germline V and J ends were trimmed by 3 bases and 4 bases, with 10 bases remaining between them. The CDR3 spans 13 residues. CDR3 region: CASSDGRTYEQYF. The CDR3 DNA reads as TGTGCCAGCAGTGATGGGAGAACTTACGAGCAGTACTTC.

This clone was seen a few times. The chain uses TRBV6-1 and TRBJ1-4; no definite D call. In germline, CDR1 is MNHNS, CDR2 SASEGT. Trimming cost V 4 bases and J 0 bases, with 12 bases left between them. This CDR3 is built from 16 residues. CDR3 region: CASSARGVATNEKLFF. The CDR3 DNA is TGTGCCAGCAGTGCGAGAGGAGTTGCAACTAATGAAAAACTGTTTTTT.

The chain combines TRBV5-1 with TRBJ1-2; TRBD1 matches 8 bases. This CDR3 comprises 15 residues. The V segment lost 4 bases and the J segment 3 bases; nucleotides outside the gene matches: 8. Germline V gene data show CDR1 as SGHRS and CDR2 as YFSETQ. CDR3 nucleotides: TGCGCCAGCAGCCCTCGGGCAGGGGGCGACTATGGCTACACCTTC. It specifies CASSPRAGGDYGYTF.

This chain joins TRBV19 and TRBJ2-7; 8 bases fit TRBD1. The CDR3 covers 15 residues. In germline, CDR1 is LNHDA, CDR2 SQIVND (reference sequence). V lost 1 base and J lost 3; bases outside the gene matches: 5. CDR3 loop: CASSIARDRNYEQYF. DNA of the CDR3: TGTGCCAGTAGTATAGCCCGGGACAGGAACTACGAGCAGTACTTC.

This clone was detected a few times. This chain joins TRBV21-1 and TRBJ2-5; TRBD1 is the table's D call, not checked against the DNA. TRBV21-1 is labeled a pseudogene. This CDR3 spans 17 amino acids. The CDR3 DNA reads TGTGCCAGCAGCAACCTTACCAGGGTCTATTGCCAAGAGACCCAGTACTTC. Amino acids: CASSNLTRVYCQETQYF.

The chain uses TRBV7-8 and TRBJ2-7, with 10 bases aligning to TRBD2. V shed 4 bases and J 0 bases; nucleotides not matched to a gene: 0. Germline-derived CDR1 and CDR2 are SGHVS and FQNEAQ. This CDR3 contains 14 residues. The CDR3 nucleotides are TGTGCCAGCAGCTGGACTAGCGGCTCCTACGAGCAGTACTTC. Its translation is CASSWTSGSYEQYF.

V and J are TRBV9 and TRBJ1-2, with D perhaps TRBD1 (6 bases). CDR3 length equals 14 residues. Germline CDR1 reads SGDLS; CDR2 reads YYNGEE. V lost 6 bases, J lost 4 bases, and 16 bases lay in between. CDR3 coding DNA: TGTGCCAGCAAGAAGACAGGTGACTCCTATGGCTACACCTTC. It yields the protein CASKKTGDSYGYTF.